This T cell receptor (beta chain) was found in a study of breast tumors, draining lymph nodes, adjacent tissues. Broader study findings: The data were judged consistent with most tumor T cells coming from lymph node and expanding in tumor. Tumor T cell lymph node origin was a supported hypothesis, not proven. Tumor repertoires ranked between lymph nodes and nontumor tissue in diversity, with V and J gene preferences.

TCRdb itself ran the multiplex PCR reads through MiXCR, one entry per CDR3 protein. Of 150,000 to 200,000 distinct CDR3 sequences listed, 30% to 35% are singletons. This clonotype has ten or more counts. Its antigen is undetermined. This CDR3 is built from 17 residues. The germline CDR1 and CDR2 sequences are WSHSY and SAAADI. The ends were cut back, 6 bases at V and 0 bases at J, with 19 bases in the middle. Samples came from axillary lymph nodes draining the breast cancer. The chain recombines TRBV10-2 with TRBJ2-3; D might be TRBD2 (5 bases). The sequenced sample consisted of axillary lymph node tissue. This receptor was taken from a female donor with breast cancer. Some clones in this sample may be carry-over from other donors' samples. The CDR3 sequence: CASSPELRWTSTDTQYF. As DNA, the CDR3 is TGCGCCAGCAGCCCGGAGTTGCGGTGGACTAGCACAGATACGCAGTATTTT.